This T cell receptor beta chain came from a study of radiotherapy plus CTLA-4 blockade in lung cancer. Study-wide results and limits: It was early blood T cell clone dynamics, with interferon-beta, that reportedly best predicted response.

With 3 bases clipped from V and 9 bases from J, the junction kept 7 bases outside the gene matches. The CDR3 is 14 amino acids. Germline values: CDR1 MRHNA, CDR2 SNTAGT. Sequencing used immunoSEQ multiplex PCR; TCRdb keeps in-frame clones, though not all of them. The sample includes approximately 44,000 clones, approximately 76% of them seen just once. Worth noting for this clone: Its antigen remains unidentified.

This receptor was identified in a human donor with non-small cell lung cancer who had stable disease on radiotherapy plus ipilimumab. This specimen was peripheral blood, taken from a patient treated with radiotherapy plus ipilimumab. The rearrangement uses TRBV6-4 and TRBJ2-1; TRBD1 matches at 8 bases. CDR3 nucleotides: TGTGCCAGCAGTGAACACCAGGGGGCTTTTGAGCAGTTCTTC. Translation gives CASSEHQGAFEQFF.